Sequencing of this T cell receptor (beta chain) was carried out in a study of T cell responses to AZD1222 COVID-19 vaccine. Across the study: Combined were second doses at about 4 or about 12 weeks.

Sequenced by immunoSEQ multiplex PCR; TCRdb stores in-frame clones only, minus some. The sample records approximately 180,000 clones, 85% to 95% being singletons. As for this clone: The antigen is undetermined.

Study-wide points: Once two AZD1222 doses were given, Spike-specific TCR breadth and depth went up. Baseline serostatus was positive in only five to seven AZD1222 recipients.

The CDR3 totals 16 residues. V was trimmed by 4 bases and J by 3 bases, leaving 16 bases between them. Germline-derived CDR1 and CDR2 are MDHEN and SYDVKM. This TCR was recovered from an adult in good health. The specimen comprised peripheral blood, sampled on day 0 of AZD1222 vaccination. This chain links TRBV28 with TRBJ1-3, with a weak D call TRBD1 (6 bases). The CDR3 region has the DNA TGTGCCAGCAGTTCCCCTGGGGGGGCTTTTGGAAACACCATATATTTT. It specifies CASSSPGGAFGNTIYF.